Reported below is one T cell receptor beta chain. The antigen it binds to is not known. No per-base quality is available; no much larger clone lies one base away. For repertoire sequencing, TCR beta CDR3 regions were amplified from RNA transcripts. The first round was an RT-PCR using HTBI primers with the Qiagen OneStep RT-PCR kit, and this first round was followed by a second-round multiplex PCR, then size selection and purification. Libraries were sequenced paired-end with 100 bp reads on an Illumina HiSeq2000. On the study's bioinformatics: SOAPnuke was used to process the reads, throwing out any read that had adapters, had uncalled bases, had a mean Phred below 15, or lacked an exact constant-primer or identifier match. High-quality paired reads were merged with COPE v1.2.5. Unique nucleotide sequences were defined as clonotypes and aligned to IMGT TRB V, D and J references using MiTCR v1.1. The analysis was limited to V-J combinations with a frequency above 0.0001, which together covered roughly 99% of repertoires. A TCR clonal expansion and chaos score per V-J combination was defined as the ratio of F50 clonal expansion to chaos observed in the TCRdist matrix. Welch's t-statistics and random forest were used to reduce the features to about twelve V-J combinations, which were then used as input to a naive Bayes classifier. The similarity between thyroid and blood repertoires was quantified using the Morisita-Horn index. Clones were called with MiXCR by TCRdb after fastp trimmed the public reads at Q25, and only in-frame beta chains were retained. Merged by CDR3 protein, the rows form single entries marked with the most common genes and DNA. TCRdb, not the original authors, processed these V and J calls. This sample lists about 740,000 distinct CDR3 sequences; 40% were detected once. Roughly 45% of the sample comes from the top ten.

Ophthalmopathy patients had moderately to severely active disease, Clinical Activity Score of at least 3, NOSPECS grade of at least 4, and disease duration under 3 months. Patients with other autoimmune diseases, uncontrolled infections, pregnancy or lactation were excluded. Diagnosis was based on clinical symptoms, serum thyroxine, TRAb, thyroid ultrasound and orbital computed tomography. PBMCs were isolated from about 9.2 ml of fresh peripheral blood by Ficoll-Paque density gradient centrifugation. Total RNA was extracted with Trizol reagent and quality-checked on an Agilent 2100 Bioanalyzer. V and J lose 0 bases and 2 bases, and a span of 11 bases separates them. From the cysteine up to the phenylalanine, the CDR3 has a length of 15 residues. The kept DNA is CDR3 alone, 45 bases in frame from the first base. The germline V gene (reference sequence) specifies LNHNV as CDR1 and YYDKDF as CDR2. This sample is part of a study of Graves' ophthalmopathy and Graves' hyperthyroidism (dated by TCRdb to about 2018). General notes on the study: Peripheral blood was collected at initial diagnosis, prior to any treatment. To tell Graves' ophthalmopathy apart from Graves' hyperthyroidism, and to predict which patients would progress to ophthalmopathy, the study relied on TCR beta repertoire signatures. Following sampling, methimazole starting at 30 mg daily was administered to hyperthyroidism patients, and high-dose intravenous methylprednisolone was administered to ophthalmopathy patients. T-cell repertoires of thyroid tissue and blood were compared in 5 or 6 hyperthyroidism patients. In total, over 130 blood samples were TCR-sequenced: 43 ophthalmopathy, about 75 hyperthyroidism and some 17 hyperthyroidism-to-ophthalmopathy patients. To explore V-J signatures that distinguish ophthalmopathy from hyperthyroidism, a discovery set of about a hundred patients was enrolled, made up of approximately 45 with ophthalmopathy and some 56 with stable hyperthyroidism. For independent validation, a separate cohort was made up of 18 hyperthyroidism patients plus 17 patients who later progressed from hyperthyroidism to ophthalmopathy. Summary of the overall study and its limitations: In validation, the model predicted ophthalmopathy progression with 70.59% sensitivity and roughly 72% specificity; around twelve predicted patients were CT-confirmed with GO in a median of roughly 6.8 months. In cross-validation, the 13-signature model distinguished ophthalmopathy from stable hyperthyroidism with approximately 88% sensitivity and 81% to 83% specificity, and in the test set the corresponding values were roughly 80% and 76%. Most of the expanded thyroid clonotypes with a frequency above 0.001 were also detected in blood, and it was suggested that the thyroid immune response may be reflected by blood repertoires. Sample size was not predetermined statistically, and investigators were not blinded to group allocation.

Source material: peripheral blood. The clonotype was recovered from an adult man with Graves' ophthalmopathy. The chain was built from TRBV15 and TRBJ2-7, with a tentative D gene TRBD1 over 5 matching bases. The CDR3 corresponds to CATSRDAGITYEQYF. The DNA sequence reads TGTGCCACCAGCAGAGATGCAGGGATAACCTACGAGCAGTACTTC. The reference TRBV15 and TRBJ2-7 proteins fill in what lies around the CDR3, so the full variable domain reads DAMVIQNPRYQVTQFGKPVTLSCSQTLNHNVMYWYQQKSSQAPKLLFHYYDKDFNNEADTPDNFQSRRPNTSFCFLDIRSPGLGDTAMYLCATSRDAGITYEQYFGPGTRLTVT.